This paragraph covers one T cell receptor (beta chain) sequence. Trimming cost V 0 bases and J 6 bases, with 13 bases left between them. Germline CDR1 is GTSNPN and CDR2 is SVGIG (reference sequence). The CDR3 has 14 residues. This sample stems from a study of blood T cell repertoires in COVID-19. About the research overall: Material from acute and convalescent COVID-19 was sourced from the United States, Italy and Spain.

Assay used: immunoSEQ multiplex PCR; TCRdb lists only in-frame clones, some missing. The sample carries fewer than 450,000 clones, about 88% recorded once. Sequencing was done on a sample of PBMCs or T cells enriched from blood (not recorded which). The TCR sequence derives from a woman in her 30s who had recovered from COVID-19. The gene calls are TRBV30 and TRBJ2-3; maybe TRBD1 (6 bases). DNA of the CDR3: TGTGCCTGGAGTGTAGTCAAAAGGGGGGATACGCAGTATTTT. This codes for CAWSVVKRGDTQYF.